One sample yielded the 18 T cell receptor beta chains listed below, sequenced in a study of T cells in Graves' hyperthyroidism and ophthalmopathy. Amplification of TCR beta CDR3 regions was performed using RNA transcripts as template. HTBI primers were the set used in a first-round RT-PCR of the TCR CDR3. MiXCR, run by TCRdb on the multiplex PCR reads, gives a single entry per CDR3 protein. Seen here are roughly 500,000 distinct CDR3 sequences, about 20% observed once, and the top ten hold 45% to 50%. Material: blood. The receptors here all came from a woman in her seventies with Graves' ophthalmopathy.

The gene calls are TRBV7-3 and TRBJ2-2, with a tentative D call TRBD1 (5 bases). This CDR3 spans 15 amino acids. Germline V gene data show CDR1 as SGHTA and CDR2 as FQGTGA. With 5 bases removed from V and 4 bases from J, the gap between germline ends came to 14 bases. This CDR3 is CASSATDWSTGELFF. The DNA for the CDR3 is TGTGCCAGCAGCGCGACAGATTGGAGCACCGGGGAGCTGTTTTTT.

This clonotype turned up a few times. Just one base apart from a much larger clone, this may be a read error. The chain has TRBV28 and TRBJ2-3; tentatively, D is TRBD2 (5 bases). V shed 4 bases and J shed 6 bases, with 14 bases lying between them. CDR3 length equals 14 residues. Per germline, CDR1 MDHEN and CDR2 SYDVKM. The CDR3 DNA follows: TGTGCCAGCAGTTCTCATCGAGGCGGGGATACGCAGTATTTT. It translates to CASSSHRGGDTQYF.

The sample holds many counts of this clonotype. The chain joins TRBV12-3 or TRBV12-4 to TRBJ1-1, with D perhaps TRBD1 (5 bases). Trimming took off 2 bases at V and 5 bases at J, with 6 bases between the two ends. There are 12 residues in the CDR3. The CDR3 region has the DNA TGTGCCAGCAGTTTATGGGGGACTGAAGCTTTCTTT. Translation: CASSLWGTEAFF.

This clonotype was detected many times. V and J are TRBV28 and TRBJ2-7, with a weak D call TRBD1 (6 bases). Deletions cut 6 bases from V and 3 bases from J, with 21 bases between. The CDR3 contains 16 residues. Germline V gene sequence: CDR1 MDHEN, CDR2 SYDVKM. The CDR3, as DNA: TGTGCCAGCAGCACACAGGGATTTGGGTGGGACTACGAGCAGTACTTC. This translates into CASSTQGFGWDYEQYF. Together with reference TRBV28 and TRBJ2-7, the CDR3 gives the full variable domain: DVKVTQSSRYLVKRTGEKVFLECVQDMDHENMFWYRQDPGLGLRLIYFSYDVKMKEKGDIPEGYSVSREKKERFSLILESASTNQTSMYLCASSTQGFGWDYEQYFGPGTRLTVT.

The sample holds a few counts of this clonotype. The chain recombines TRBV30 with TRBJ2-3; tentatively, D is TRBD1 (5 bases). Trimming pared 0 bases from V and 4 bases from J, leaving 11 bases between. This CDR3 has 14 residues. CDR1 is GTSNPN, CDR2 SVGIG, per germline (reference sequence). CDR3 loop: CAWSVGEKADTQYF. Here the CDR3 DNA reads TGTGCCTGGAGTGTAGGGGAAAAGGCAGATACGCAGTATTTT.

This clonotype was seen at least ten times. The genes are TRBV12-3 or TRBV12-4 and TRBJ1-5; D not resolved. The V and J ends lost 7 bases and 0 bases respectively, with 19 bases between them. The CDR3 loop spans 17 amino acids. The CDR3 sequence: CASTLHSGSLSNQPQHF. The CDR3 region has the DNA TGTGCCAGCACCCTCCACAGTGGAAGCCTTAGCAATCAGCCCCAGCATTTT.

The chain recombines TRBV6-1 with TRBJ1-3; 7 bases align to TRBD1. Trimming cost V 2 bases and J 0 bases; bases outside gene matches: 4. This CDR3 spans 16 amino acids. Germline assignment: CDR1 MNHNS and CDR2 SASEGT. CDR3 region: CASSERAGGSGNTIYF. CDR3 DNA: TGTGCCAGCAGTGAACGAGCAGGGGGCTCTGGAAACACCATATATTTT.

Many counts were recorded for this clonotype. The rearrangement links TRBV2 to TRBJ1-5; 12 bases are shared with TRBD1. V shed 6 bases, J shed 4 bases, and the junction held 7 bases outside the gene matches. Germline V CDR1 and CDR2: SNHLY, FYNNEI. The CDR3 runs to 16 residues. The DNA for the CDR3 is TGTGCCAGCAGGAGGGACAGGGGGCGAGGAAATCAGCCCCAGCATTTT. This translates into CASRRDRGRGNQPQHF. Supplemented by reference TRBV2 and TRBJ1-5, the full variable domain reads EPEVTQTPSHQVTQMGQEVILRCVPISNHLYFYWYRQILGQKVEFLVSFYNNEISEKSEIFDDQFSVERPDGSNFTLKIRSTKLEDSAMYFCASRRDRGRGNQPQHFGDGTRLSIL.

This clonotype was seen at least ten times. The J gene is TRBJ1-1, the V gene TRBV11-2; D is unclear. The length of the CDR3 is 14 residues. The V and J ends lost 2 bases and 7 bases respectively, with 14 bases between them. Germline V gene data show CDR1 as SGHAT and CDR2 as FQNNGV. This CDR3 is CASSLFGPTLEAFF. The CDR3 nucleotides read TGTGCCAGCAGCTTATTCGGGCCGACCCTTGAAGCTTTCTTT.

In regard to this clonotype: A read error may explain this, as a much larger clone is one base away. The CDR3 DNA follows: TGTGCCAGCAGCTGCCAAGGACAGGGTTGGGGCTACACCTTC. Protein: CASSCQGQGWGYTF. The chain links TRBV12-3 or TRBV12-4 to TRBJ1-2; TRBD1 agrees at 8 bases. J gave up 8 bases and V 6 bases, and 11 bases lay outside the gene matches. The CDR3 runs 14 residues.

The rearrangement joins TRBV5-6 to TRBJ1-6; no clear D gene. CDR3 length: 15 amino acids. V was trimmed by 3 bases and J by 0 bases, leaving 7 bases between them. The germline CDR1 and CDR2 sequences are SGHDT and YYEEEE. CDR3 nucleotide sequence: TGTGCCAGCAGCTACGGACGCTCCTATAATTCACCCCTCCACTTT. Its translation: CASSYGRSYNSPLHF.

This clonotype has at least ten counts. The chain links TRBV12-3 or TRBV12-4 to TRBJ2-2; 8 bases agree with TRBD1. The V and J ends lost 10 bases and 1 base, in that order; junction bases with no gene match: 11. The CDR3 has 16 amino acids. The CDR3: CATRPRGQENTGELFF. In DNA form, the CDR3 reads TGTGCCACCAGGCCGCGGGGACAGGAGAACACCGGGGAGCTGTTTTTT.

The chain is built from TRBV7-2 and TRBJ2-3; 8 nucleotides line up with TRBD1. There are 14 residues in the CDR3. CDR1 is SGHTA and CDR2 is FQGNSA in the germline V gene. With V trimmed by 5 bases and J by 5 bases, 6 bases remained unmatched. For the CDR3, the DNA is TGTGCCAGCAGCCAGCAGGGGGCAAGAGATACGCAGTATTTT. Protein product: CASSQQGARDTQYF.

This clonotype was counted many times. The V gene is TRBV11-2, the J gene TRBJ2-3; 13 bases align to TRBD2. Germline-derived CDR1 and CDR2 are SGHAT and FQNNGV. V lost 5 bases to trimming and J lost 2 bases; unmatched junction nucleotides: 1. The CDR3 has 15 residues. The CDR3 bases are TGTGCCAGCAGCGGACTAGCGGGGGCCACAGATACGCAGTATTTT. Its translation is CASSGLAGATDTQYF.

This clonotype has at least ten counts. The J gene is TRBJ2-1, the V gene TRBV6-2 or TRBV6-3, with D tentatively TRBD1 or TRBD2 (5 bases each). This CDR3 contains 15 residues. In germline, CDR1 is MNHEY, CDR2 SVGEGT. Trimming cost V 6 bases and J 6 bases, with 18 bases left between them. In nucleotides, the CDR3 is TGTGCCAGCAGCCCAACCCTCGGGACCTTCAATGAGCAGTTCTTC. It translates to CASSPTLGTFNEQFF.

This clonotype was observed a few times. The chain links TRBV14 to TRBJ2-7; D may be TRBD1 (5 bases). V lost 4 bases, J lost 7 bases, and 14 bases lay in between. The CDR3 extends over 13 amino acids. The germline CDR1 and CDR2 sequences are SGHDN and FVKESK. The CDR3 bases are TGTGCCAGCAGCCTCTGGACACTCGGGGAGCAGTACTTC. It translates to CASSLWTLGEQYF.

The CDR3 reads CASGSRATYEQYF. DNA of the CDR3: TGTGCTAGTGGTTCGCGGGCCACCTACGAGCAGTACTTC. The chain is built from TRBV12-5 and TRBJ2-7, with a possible D match to TRBD2 (5 bases). Germline V gene sequence: CDR1 LGHNT, CDR2 FRNRAP. There are 13 residues in the CDR3. Trimming removed 4 bases at V and 2 bases at J, with 9 bases between.

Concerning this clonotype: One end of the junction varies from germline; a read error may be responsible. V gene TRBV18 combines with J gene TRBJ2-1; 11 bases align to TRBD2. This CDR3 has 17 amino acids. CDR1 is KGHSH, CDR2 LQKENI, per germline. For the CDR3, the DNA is TGTGCCAGCCCACCACCTAGCGGGAGGACGAGGGACAATGAGCAGTTCTTC. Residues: CASPPPSGRTRDNEQFF.